This TCR beta chain was captured in a study of blood T cell repertoires in COVID-19. Trimming at V came to 4 bases and at J to 7 bases, leaving 7 bases not matched to a gene. This CDR3 contains 15 residues. CDR1 SGHRS and CDR2 YFSETQ come from the germline V gene. Method: immunoSEQ multiplex PCR; TCRdb's copy keeps in-frame clones and lacks some. This sample carries 250,000 to 350,000 clones, 65% to 85% of them seen once, and the ten largest clones take 1.4% to 1.5%. The source of this sequence is a human donor with COVID-19, enrolled during active disease. The donor label of this sample is uncertain. The sample comprised peripheral blood. V usage is TRBV5-1 and J usage is TRBJ2-2, with 10 positions matching TRBD2. For the CDR3, the DNA is TGCGCCAGCAGCACCGTAGCGGGAGGAGTCGGGGAGCTGTTTTTT. Protein sequence: CASSTVAGGVGELFF.